A selection of T cell receptor beta chains follows, all from one sample in a study of long-term antiretroviral therapy in people with HIV. Clones were sequenced by immunoSEQ multiplex PCR, and TCRdb holds only the in-frame ones, with some missing. Seen here are approximately 29,000 clones, about 77% observed once, and the top ten hold approximately 8.5%. This material consisted of unsorted PBMCs, taken 1.5 years before starting antiretroviral therapy. These receptor sequences come from a man between 18 and 29 years old with HIV. Both conserved end residues are part of each CDR3. The order of the fields is J gene, V gene, CDR3 protein.

J: TRBJ1-5; V: TRBV2; CDR3: CASSDSQGNQPQHF
J: TRBJ1-6; V: TRBV30; CDR3: CAAGIFSYNSPLHF
J: TRBJ1-1; V: TRBV28; CDR3: CASREEAEAFF
J: TRBJ1-5; V: TRBV15; CDR3: CATGARGRQPQHF
J: TRBJ2-1; V: TRBV18; CDR3: CASSPQRASYNEQFF
J: TRBJ2-2; V: TRBV6-1; CDR3: CASSLQGTNTGELFF
J: TRBJ1-6; V: TRBV4-1; CDR3: CASSQEQERNSPLHF
J: TRBJ1-1; V: TRBV10-3; CDR3: CAIRAYLEGTEAFF
J: TRBJ2-5; V: TRBV11-2; CDR3: CASSPEFVWETQYF
J: TRBJ1-4; V: TRBV7-9; CDR3: CASSPDATNEKLFF
J: TRBJ2-7; V: TRBV18; CDR3: CASSNRDTYEQYF
J: TRBJ1-3; V: TRBV6-4; CDR3: CASSDPGQHNSGNTIYF
J: TRBJ1-5; V: TRBV18; CDR3: CASSATGDGQPQHF
J: TRBJ1-5; V: TRBV6-1; CDR3: CASSDAGGEGQPQHF
J: TRBJ1-2; V: TRBV4-1; CDR3: CASTPASGSYYGYTF
J: TRBJ1-1; V: TRBV10-3; CDR3: CAITPEANTEAFF
J: TRBJ2-2; V: TRBV5-1; CDR3: CASSLEGGGELFF
J: TRBJ1-1; V: TRBV25-1; CDR3: CASSSLAEAFF
J: TRBJ2-3; V: TRBV4-1; CDR3: CASSQDNGDTQYF
J: TRBJ1-3; V: TRBV2; CDR3: CASGDLGGTSGNTIYF
J: TRBJ2-1; V: TRBV29-1; CDR3: CSVKEGNNEQFF
J: TRBJ2-7; V: TRBV27; CDR3: CASSLFLGAPYEQYF
J: TRBJ1-5; V: TRBV30; CDR3: CAWSVAGNSNQPQHF
J: TRBJ2-1; V: TRBV20-1; CDR3: CSANYQGPLFF
J: TRBJ2-3; V: TRBV21-1; CDR3: CASSSARAGTDTQYF
J: TRBJ2-7; V: TRBV2; CDR3: CASSEAGGGAYEQYF
J: TRBJ2-1; V: TRBV6-6; CDR3: CASSDDSYNEQFF
J: TRBJ2-7; V: TRBV9; CDR3: CASSVGPATYEQYF
J: TRBJ1-1; V: TRBV4-2; CDR3: CASSPGQGGPPAFF
J: TRBJ1-1; V: TRBV30; CDR3: CAAGQGFTEAFF
J: TRBJ2-5; V: TRBV5-6; CDR3: CASSWTGSETQYF
J: TRBJ2-3; V: TRBV5-1; CDR3: CASSSQGSRTDTQYF
J: TRBJ2-7; V: TRBV28; CDR3: CASSLAGPYEQYF
J: TRBJ2-7; V: TRBV4-1; CDR3: CASSQEAGIEQYF
J: TRBJ1-4; V: TRBV13; CDR3: CASSLGPEKLFF
J: TRBJ1-1; V: TRBV29-1; CDR3: CSVDPRDRGISEAFF
J: TRBJ1-2; V: TRBV28; CDR3: CASSLGWQLGYGYTF
J: TRBJ1-5; V: TRBV5-8; CDR3: CASSLVHSNQPQHF
J: TRBJ1-2; V: TRBV6-1; CDR3: CASSEGTGASYGYTF
J: TRBJ1-2; V: TRBV2; CDR3: CASSVDRDIYGYTF
J: TRBJ2-1; V: TRBV4-2; CDR3: CASSQVASGRAGVDNEQFF
J: TRBJ2-3; V: TRBV28; CDR3: CASARPNYASTDTQYF
J: TRBJ2-3; V: TRBV19; CDR3: CASSISSGVTDTQYF
J: TRBJ1-1; V: TRBV5-1; CDR3: CASSLVLSAEAFF
J: TRBJ2-7; V: TRBV23-1; CDR3: CASSQRRQGSYEQYF
J: TRBJ2-7; V: TRBV25-1; CDR3: CASSGTSGAFHEQYF